This T cell receptor (beta chain) was identified during a study of CXCR3-negative and CXCR3-positive naive CD8 T cells. Looking at the study overall: Cumulative TRB read yield was around 150 million, averaging about 1.5 +/- 0.3 million per library. General observations from the study: Memory cells differed in TRBV-TRBJ usage, but naive CXCR3-negative and CXCR3-positive cells had similar usage. TRB CDR3 hydrophobicity was greater in CXCR3-positive naive cells than in CXCR3-negative naive cells.

Researchers reported sorting every CD8+ T cell subset in triplicate, 300,000 to 350,000 cells per sort. It was by 5' RACE with UMI labels that the TRB cDNA libraries were prepared. TCRdb reworked the 5' RACE reads into one entry per CDR3 protein, no DNA. The clone table shows some 140,000 distinct CDR3 sequences, with the ten largest holding 0.45% to 0.55%. Concerning this clonotype itself: Its antigen is currently unknown.

CDR3 size: 16 residues. Per the germline V gene, CDR1 is SEHNR and CDR2 is FQNEAQ (reference sequence). Sequencing used naive CXCR3+ CD8+ T cells from blood. Subset given: CD45RO-CCR7+CD27+CD95- naive CD8+ T cells expressing CXCR3 (TNR3+). This clonotype originated in a human donor in good health. Some clones in this sample may be carry-over from other donors' samples. V and J are TRBV7-9 and TRBJ2-1; without DNA, the TCRdb call of TRBD2 cannot be checked. The CDR3 loop reads CASSWTSGGGWDEQFF.